Included here is one TCR beta chain sequence, with context. This sample is drawn from a study of T cell responses to AZD1222 COVID-19 vaccine. The CDR3 has 13 residues. V shed 4 bases and J shed 7 bases, with 16 bases lying between them. Germline lookup yields CDR1 GTSNPN and CDR2 SVGIG (reference sequence). Repertoires were generated with immunoSEQ multiplex PCR, while TCRdb's copy carries only in-frame clones and drops some. The table includes about 84,000 clones, around nine tenths detected once. V gene TRBV30 combines with J gene TRBJ2-5; D is possibly TRBD2 (7 bases). The sequenced sample was peripheral blood, obtained on day 0 of AZD1222 vaccination. This clonotype was obtained from an adult in good health. CDR3 DNA: TGTGCCTGGAAATTACAGGGAGGGGGGACCCAGTACTTC. This translates into CAWKLQGGGTQYF.